This TCR beta chain was identified during a study of T cells in localized non-small cell lung cancer. General study points: Uninvolved adjacent lung showed the highest T cell clonality, exceeding tumor. Since sequencing was restricted to only one region of the tumor, intratumor heterogeneity remains a possibility. Blood T cell density predicted longer survival; adjacent-lung clonality, shorter.

This clone was seen only a few times. Its antigen remains unidentified. The CDR3 consists of 14 residues. V lost 5 bases to trimming and J lost 7 bases; unmatched junction nucleotides: 10. Per the germline V gene, CDR1 is SGDLS and CDR2 is YYNGEE. Using immunoSEQ multiplex PCR, the repertoire was profiled, and TCRdb retains in-frame clones only, with some absent. The sample shows thousands of clones, approximately 25% of them seen only once. This specimen was lung tumor tissue, taken before any cancer treatment. The J gene is TRBJ1-2, the V gene TRBV9; 8 nucleotides align to TRBD1. This TCR derives from a woman aged 40 to 75 with stage I lung adenocarcinoma. CDR3 sequence: CASSRDRSRGGYTF. CDR3 DNA sequence: TGTGCCAGCAGTCGGGACAGGTCGAGAGGTGGCTACACCTTC. Combining the CDR3 with reference TRBV9 and TRBJ1-2 gives the whole variable domain DSGVTQTPKHLITATGQRVTLRCSPRSGDLSVYWYQQSLDQGLQFLIQYYNGEERAKGNILERFSAQQFPDLHSELNLSSLELGDSALYFCASSRDRSRGGYTFGSGTRLTVV.